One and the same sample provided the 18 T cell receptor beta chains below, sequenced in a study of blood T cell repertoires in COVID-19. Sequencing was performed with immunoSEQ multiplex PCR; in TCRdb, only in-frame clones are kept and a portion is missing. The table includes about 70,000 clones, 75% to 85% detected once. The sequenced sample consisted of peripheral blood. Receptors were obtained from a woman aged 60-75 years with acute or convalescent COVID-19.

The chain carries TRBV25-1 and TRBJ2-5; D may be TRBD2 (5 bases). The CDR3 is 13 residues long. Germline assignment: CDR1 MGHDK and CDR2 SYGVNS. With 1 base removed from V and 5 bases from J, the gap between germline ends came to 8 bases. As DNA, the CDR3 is TGTGCCAGCAGTGAATCGGGGAGTGAGACCCAGTACTTC. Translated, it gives CASSESGSETQYF. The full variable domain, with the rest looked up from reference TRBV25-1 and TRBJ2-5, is EADIYQTPRYLVIGTGKKITLECSQTMGHDKMYWYQQDPGMELHLIHYSYGVNSTEKGDLSSESTVSRIRTEHFPLTLESARPSHTSQYLCASSESGSETQYFGPGTRLLVL.

This CDR3 reads CASSASGAAGDTQYF. CDR3 coding DNA: TGCGCCAGCAGTGCAAGCGGGGCCGCAGGAGATACGCAGTATTTT. V and J are TRBV10-1 and TRBJ2-3; 7 bases are shared with TRBD2. Trimming at V came to 4 bases and at J to 5 bases, leaving 9 bases not matched to a gene. The CDR3 sequence is 15 residues long. CDR1 and CDR2 (germline): WNHNN, SYGVQD (reference sequence).

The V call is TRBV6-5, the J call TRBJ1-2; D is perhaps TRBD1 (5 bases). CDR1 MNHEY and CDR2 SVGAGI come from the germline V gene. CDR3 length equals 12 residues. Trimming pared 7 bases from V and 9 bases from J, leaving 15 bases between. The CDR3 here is CASNSQGGSYTF. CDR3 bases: TGTGCCAGCAATTCGCAGGGAGGGAGCTACACCTTC.

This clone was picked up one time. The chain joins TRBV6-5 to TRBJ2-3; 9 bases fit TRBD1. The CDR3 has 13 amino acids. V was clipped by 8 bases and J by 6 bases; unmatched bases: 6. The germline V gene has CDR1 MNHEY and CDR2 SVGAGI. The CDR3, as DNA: TGTGCCAGCGGGGACAGGGTGTTCGATACGCAGTATTTT. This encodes CASGDRVFDTQYF.

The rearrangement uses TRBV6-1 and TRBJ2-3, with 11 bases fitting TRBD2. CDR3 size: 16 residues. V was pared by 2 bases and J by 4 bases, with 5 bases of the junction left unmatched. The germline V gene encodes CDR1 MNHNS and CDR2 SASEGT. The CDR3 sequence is CASSETSGGGADTQYF. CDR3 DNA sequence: TGTGCCAGCAGTGAAACTAGCGGGGGTGGGGCAGATACGCAGTATTTT.

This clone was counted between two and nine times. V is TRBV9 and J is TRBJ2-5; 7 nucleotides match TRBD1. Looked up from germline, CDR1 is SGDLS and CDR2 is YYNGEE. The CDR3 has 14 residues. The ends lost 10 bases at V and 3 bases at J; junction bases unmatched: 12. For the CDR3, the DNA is TGTGCCGAGATCACAGGGGCAAAGGAAGAGACCCAGTACTTC. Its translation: CAEITGAKEETQYF.

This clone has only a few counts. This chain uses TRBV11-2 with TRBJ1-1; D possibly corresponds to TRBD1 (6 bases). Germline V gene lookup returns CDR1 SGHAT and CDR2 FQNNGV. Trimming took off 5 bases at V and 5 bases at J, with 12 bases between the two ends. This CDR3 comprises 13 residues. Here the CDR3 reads CASSRTQGTEAFF. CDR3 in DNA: TGTGCCAGCAGCCGAACCCAGGGGACTGAAGCTTTCTTT.

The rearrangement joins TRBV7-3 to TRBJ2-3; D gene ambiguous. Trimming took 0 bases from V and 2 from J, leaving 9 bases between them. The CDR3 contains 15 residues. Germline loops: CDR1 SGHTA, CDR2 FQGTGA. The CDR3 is CASSLTRSPTDTQYF. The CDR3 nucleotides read TGTGCCAGCAGCTTAACACGTAGTCCCACAGATACGCAGTATTTT.

CDR3 in amino acids: CASSQGGGGLSMYEQYF. The CDR3 DNA follows: TGTGCCAGCAGCCAAGGAGGGGGGGGCCTTTCCATGTACGAGCAGTACTTC. This sequence joins TRBV3-1 (or the pseudogene TRBV3-2) and TRBJ2-7; weak D call: TRBD2 (7 bases). CDR3 size: 17 residues. The V end lost 1 base, the J end lost 4 bases, and 20 bases lay between the germline ends. CDR1 LGHDT and CDR2 YNNKEL come from the germline V gene (reference sequence).

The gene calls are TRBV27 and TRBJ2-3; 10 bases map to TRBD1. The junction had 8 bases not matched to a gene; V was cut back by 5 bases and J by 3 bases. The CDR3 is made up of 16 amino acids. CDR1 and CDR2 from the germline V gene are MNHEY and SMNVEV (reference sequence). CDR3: CASSARQGAWTDTQYF. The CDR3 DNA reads TGTGCCAGCAGTGCCCGACAGGGGGCCTGGACAGATACGCAGTATTTT.

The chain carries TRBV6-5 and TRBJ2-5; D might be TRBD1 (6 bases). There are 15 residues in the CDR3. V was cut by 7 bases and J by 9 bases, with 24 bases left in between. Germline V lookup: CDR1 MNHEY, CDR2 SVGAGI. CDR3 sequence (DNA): TGTGCCAGCAAGGTCCCTAATGTCTCCCCAGGGGCCCAGTACTTC. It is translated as CASKVPNVSPGAQYF.

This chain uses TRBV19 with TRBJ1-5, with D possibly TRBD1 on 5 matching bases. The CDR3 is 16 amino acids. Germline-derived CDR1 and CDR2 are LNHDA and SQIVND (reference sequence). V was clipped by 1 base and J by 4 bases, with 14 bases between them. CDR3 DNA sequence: TGTGCCAGTAGTATAGTGCGGGGGACGACTAATCAGCCCCAGCATTTT. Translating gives CASSIVRGTTNQPQHF.

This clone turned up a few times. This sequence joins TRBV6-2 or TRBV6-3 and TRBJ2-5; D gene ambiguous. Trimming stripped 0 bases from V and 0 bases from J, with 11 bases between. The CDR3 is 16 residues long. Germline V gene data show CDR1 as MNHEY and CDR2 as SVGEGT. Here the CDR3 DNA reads TGTGCCAGCAGTTACTCGAATATTTACTACCAAGAGACCCAGTACTTC. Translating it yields CASSYSNIYYQETQYF.

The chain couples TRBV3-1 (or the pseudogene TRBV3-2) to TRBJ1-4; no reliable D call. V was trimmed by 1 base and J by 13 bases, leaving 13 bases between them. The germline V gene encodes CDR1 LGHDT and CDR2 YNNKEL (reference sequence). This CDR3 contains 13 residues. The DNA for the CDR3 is TGTGCCAGCAGCCAAGTGCCCGGGAGAGTACTGTTTTTT. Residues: CASSQVPGRVLFF.

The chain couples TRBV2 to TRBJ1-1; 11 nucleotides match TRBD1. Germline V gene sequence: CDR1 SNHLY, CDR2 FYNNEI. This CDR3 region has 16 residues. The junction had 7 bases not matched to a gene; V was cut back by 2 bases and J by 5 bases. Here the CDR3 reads CASSETVGQGATEAFF. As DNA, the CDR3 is TGTGCCAGCAGTGAAACGGTAGGACAGGGGGCGACTGAAGCTTTCTTT.

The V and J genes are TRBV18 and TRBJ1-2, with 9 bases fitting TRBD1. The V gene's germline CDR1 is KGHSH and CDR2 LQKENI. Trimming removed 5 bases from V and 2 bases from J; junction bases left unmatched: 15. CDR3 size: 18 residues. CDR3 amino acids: CASSSLGQGPETNYGYTF. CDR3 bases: TGTGCCAGCTCATCTCTCGGACAGGGGCCCGAAACCAACTATGGCTACACCTTC. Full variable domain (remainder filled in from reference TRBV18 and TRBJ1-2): NAGVMQNPRHLVRRRGQEARLRCSPMKGHSHVYWYRQLPEEGLKFMVYLQKENIIDESGMPKERFSAEFPKEGPSILRIQQVVRGDSAAYFCASSSLGQGPETNYGYTFGSGTRLTVV.

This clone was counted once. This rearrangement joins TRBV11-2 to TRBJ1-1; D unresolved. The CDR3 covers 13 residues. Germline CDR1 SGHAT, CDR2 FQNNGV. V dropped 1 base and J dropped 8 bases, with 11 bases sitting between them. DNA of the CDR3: TGTGCCAGCAGCTTAGGCGTCCCCGGGGAAGCTTTCTTT. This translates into CASSLGVPGEAFF.

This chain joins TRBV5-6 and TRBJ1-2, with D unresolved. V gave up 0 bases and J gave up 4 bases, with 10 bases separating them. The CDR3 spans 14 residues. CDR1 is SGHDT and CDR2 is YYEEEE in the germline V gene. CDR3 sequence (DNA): TGTGCCAGCAGCTTGGGTAGACTGAGCTATGGCTACACCTTC. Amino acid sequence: CASSLGRLSYGYTF.